This TCR beta chain was documented in a study of beta chain features in type 1 diabetes. General observations from the study: Type 1 diabetes patients had TCRB CDR3s that were shorter (moderately but significantly so) in all four CD4+ subsets. The naive, central memory and Treg TCRB repertoires of patients appeared to be more similar to one another than those of healthy donors. Patients with type 1 diabetes showed fewer VDJ junction insertions and more deletions.

Each sorted fraction was over 95% pure. The table lists this clone with a few counts. Its antigen remains unidentified. One end of the junction varies from germline; a read error may be responsible. This CDR3 has 11 amino acids. CDR1 is MDHEN and CDR2 is SYDVKM in the germline V gene. Every isolated RNA sample was fully reverse transcribed, so sequencing captured expressed TCRB transcripts. Some clones are missing from TCRdb's copy, which holds only in-frame ones; the method was immunoSEQ multiplex PCR. The sample carries roughly 290,000 clones, 8% recorded once. The V call is TRBV28, the J call TRBJ1-1, with TRBD1 as a possible D gene (5 bases). The sample was central memory CD4+ T cells from blood. The sequence was collected from a woman under 30 in good health. In DNA, the CDR3 is TGTGCCAGCAGATCCGGGACTGAGGCTTTCTTT. Translation gives CASRSGTEAFF.